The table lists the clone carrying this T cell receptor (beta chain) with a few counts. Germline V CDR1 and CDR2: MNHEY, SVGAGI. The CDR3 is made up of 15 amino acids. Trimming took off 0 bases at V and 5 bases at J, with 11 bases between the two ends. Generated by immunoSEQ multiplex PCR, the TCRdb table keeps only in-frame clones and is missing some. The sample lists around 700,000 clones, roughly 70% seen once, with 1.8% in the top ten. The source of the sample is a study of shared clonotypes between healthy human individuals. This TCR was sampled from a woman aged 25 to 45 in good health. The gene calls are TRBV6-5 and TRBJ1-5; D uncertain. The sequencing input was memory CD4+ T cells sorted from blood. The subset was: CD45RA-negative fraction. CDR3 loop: CASSYSRQADQPQHF. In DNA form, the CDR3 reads TGTGCCAGCAGTTACTCGAGGCAGGCCGATCAGCCCCAGCATTTT.